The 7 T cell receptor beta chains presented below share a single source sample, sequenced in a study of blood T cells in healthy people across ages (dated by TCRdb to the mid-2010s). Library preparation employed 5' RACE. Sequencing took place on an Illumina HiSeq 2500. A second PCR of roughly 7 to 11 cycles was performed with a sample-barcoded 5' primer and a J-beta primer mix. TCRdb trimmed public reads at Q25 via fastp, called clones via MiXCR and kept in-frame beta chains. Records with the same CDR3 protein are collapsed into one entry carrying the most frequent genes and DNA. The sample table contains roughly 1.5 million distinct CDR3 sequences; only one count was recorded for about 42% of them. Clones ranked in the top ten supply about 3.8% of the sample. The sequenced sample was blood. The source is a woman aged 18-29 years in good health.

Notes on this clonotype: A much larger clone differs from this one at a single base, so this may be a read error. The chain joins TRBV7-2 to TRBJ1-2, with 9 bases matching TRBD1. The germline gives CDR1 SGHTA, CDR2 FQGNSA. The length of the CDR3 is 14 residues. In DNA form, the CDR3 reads TGTGCCAGCACCTTAGTGGGACAGGGATCTGGCTACACCTTC. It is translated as CASTLVGQGSGYTF.

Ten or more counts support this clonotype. The DNA for the CDR3 is TGTGCCAGCAGTTTACGTCTAGCGGGTACCTACGAGCAGTACTTC. Translation: CASSLRLAGTYEQYF. This chain joins TRBV12-3 or TRBV12-4 and TRBJ2-7; 8 positions agree with TRBD2. Trimming removed 2 bases from V and 2 bases from J; junction bases left unmatched: 5. The CDR3 extends over 15 amino acids.

Written as DNA, the CDR3 is TGTGCCAGCAGTAGGGGACAGACTGAAGCTTTCTTT. Translating it yields CASSRGQTEAFF. This chain links TRBV27 with TRBJ1-1, with 7 nucleotides matching TRBD1. Germline CDR1 is MNHEY and CDR2 is SMNVEV (reference sequence). The CDR3 totals 12 residues. J lost 5 bases, V lost 5 bases, and 2 bases had no gene match.

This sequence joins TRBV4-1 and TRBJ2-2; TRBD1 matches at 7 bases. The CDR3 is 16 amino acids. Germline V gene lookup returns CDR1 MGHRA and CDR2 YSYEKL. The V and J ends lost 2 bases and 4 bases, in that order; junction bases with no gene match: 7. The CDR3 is CASSQSHRGSTGELFF. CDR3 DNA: TGCGCCAGCAGCCAAAGCCACAGGGGCAGCACCGGGGAGCTGTTTTTT.

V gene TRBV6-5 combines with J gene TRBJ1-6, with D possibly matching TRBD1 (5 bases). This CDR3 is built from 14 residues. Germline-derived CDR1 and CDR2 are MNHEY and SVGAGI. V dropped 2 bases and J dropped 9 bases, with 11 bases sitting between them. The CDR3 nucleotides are TGTGCCAGCAGTTACGGGGACTACGCTTCACCCCTCCACTTT. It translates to CASSYGDYASPLHF.

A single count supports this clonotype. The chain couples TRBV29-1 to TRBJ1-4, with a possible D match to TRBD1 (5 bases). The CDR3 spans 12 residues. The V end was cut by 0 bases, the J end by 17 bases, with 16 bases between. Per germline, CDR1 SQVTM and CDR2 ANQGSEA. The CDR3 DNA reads TGCAGCGTTGAAGAGGGGGGAGCAGAAGCATTTTTT. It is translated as CSVEEGGAEAFF.

Here the CDR3 reads CSVGTAYEQYF. DNA of the CDR3: TGCAGCGTTGGGACAGCCTACGAGCAGTACTTC. This rearrangement joins TRBV29-1 to TRBJ2-7; D might be TRBD1 (6 bases). Germline CDR1 reads SQVTM; CDR2 reads ANQGSEA. CDR3 length: 11 amino acids. Trimming left V 4 bases short and J 2 bases short, with 6 bases between.